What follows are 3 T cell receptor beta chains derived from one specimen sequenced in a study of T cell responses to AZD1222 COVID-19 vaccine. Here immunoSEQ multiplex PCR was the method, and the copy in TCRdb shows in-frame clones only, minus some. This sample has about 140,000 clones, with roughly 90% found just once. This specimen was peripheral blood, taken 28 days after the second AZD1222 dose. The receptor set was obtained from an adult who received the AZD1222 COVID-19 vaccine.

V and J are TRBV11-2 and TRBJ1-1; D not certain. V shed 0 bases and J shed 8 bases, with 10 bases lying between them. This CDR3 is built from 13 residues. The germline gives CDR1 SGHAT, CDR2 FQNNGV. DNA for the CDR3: TGTGCCAGCAGCTTAGATCGGACTTTCGAAGCTTTCTTT. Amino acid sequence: CASSLDRTFEAFF. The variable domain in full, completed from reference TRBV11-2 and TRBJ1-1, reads EAGVAQSPRYKIIEKRQSVAFWCNPISGHATLYWYQQILGQGPKLLIQFQNNGVVDDSQLPKDRFSAERLKGVDSTLKIQPAKLEDSAVYLCASSLDRTFEAFFGQGTRLTVV.

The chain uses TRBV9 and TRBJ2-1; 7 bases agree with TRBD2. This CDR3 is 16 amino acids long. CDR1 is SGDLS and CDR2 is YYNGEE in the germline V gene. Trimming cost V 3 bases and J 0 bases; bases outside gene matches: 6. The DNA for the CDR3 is TGTGCCAGCAGCGAACGAGCGGGGAGCTCCTACAATGAGCAGTTCTTC. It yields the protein CASSERAGSSYNEQFF.

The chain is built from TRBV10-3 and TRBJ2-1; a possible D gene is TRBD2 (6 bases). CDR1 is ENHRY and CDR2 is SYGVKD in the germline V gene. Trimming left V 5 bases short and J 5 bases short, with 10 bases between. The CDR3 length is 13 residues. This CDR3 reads CAISREPHNEQFF. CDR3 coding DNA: TGTGCCATCAGTCGGGAGCCCCACAATGAGCAGTTCTTC.